This T cell receptor beta chain was identified in a study of blood T cell repertoires in COVID-19. Study context: COVID-19 samples from acute and convalescent phases originated in the United States, Italy and Spain.

Original processing methods: By means of reference gene primer amplification, nucleated cell counts were estimated. The method was immunoSEQ multiplex PCR; TCRdb's version includes in-frame clones alone and lacks a portion of them. That table supplies the V and J calls and clone size; D and trimming were determined from the DNA. The sample includes tens of thousands of clones, over 80% of them seen just once. This CDR3 region has 15 residues. V was trimmed by 3 bases and J by 9 bases, leaving 18 bases between them. Looked up from germline, CDR1 is MDHEN and CDR2 is SYDVKM. Source material: peripheral blood. The chain joins TRBV28 to TRBJ2-1, with D possibly being TRBD2 (7 bases). The receptor was derived from a man in his 70s with acute or convalescent COVID-19. The CDR3 sequence is CASSFTGRGVGEQFF. As DNA, the CDR3 is TGTGCCAGCAGTTTCACAGGGAGGGGGGTCGGTGAGCAGTTCTTC.